Following are 16 T cell receptor beta chains from one sample sequenced in a study of CD8 T cells in Susac syndrome. RNA totalling about 0.45 to 1 ug underwent reverse transcription with random hexamers. TCRdb redid the calling of the immunoSEQ multiplex PCR reads with MiXCR, one entry per CDR3 protein. The sample consists of some 110,000 distinct CDR3 sequences, 95% to 96% of them appearing once. Sequenced sample: CD4+ T cells from PBMCs. All receptors come from a human donor with Susac syndrome.

V gene TRBV20-1 combines with J gene TRBJ2-5; D not resolved. Trimming took off 0 bases at V and 5 bases at J, with 10 bases between the two ends. The CDR3 contains 13 residues. Germline-derived CDR1 and CDR2 are DFQATT and SNEGSKA (reference sequence). CDR3 DNA: TGCAGTGCTAGAGATATTCCCCGGGAGACCCAGTACTTC. Its protein product is CSARDIPRETQYF.

J is TRBJ1-1 and V is TRBV20-1; unclear D gene. There are 13 residues in the CDR3. Trimming took off 6 bases at V and 4 bases at J, with 15 bases between the two ends. Germline loops: CDR1 DFQATT, CDR2 SNEGSKA (reference sequence). The CDR3 sequence is CSAPAGYGTEAFF. In nucleotides, the CDR3 is TGCAGTGCCCCAGCGGGATATGGCACTGAAGCTTTCTTT.

This chain uses TRBV7-9 with TRBJ2-3; 13 bases align to TRBD2. The junction had 8 bases not matched to a gene; V was cut back by 5 bases and J by 6 bases. CDR3 length equals 16 residues. The germline gives CDR1 SEHNR, CDR2 FQNEAQ (reference sequence). CDR3 coding DNA: TGTGCCAGCAGCCAAGGACTAGCGGGAGAGGTTGATACGCAGTATTTT. It encodes CASSQGLAGEVDTQYF.

The rearrangement links TRBV20-1 to TRBJ1-2; D remains ambiguous. The CDR3 runs 13 residues. CDR1 DFQATT and CDR2 SNEGSKA come from the germline V gene (reference sequence). V was cut by 6 bases and J by 1 base, with 12 bases left in between. CDR3 nucleotide sequence: TGCAGTGCCACCTCTGGGATTAACTATGGCTACACCTTC. Amino acid sequence: CSATSGINYGYTF.

This chain links TRBV28 with TRBJ1-2; TRBD1 might be the D (5 bases). V shed 3 bases and J shed 4 bases, with 9 bases lying between them. The CDR3 is 13 amino acids. Germline-derived CDR1 and CDR2 are MDHEN and SYDVKM. Here the CDR3 reads CASSFGALYGYTF. The CDR3 bases are TGTGCCAGCAGTTTTGGGGCGCTCTATGGCTACACCTTC.

This rearrangement joins TRBV27 to TRBJ2-7; D is unclear. The CDR3 totals 14 residues. Looked up from germline, CDR1 is MNHEY and CDR2 is SMNVEV (reference sequence). The V and J ends lost 4 bases and 0 bases respectively, with 10 bases between them. CDR3 in DNA: TGTGCCAGCAGTTCCCCGGGCCTCTCCTACGAGCAGTACTTC. Its protein is CASSSPGLSYEQYF.

This chain uses TRBV5-1 with TRBJ1-1; D is uncertain. The CDR3 sequence is 13 residues long. Looked up from germline, CDR1 is SGHRS and CDR2 is YFSETQ. Trimming cost V 7 bases and J 4 bases, with 14 bases left between them. This chain's CDR3 is CASGLSWATEAFF. The CDR3 region has the DNA TGCGCCAGCGGGCTAAGTTGGGCCACTGAAGCTTTCTTT. The full variable domain, completed using reference TRBV5-1 and TRBJ1-1, is KAGVTQTPRYLIKTRGQQVTLSCSPISGHRSVSWYQQTPGQGLQFLFEYFSETQRNKGNFPGRFSGRQFSNSRSEMNVSTLELGDSALYLCASGLSWATEAFFGQGTRLTVV.

This clonotype has a handful of counts. This chain uses TRBV11-2 with TRBJ2-3; no firm D call. Trimming took off 5 bases at V and 0 bases at J, with 3 bases between the two ends. Per the germline V gene, CDR1 is SGHAT and CDR2 is FQNNGV. CDR3 length: 12 amino acids. Written as DNA, the CDR3 is TGTGCCAGCAGCCTTAGCACAGATACGCAGTATTTT. Residues: CASSLSTDTQYF.

The chain is built from TRBV19 and TRBJ2-1, with 7 bases aligning to TRBD2. The V gene's germline CDR1 is LNHDA and CDR2 SQIVND (reference sequence). This CDR3 comprises 13 residues. The V and J ends lost 3 bases and 10 bases, in that order; junction bases with no gene match: 6. This chain's CDR3 is CASSMRELGEQFF. CDR3 DNA: TGTGCCAGTAGTATGCGGGAGCTAGGGGAGCAGTTCTTC.

This clonotype was seen once. The chain joins TRBV7-9 to TRBJ2-5, with no clear D. CDR3 size: 12 residues. V lost 5 bases, J lost 7 bases, and 11 bases lay in between. Germline V lookup: CDR1 SEHNR, CDR2 FQNEAQ (reference sequence). As DNA, the CDR3 is TGTGCCAGCAGCACCTTCAGAGGGACCCAGTACTTC. This sequence encodes CASSTFRGTQYF.

The rearrangement links TRBV27 to TRBJ1-2, with 12 bases fitting TRBD1. This CDR3 region has 16 residues. Germline CDR1 and CDR2: MNHEY and SMNVEV (reference sequence). V lost 5 bases and J lost 7; bases outside the gene matches: 11. This CDR3 reads CASSPSGGTGGFGYTF. The DNA for the CDR3 is TGTGCCAGCAGTCCCTCTGGCGGGACAGGGGGCTTTGGCTACACCTTC.

The gene calls are TRBV5-1 and TRBJ2-5; weak D call: TRBD1 (7 bases). V lost 5 bases to trimming and J lost 2 bases, with 10 bases between them. Per the germline V gene, CDR1 is SGHRS and CDR2 is YFSETQ. The CDR3 covers 13 residues. CDR3: CASRRDRQETQYF. CDR3 in DNA: TGCGCCAGCAGGCGGGACAGACAAGAGACCCAGTACTTC.

This chain links TRBV2 with TRBJ2-5; tentatively, D is TRBD2 (6 bases). The CDR3 runs to 14 residues. The germline V gene has CDR1 SNHLY and CDR2 FYNNEI. Trimming removed 9 bases at V and 2 bases at J, with 16 bases between. The chain's CDR3 is CASKSRREQETQYF. DNA of the CDR3: TGTGCCAGTAAGAGCAGGAGGGAACAAGAGACCCAGTACTTC.

This sequence joins TRBV7-8 and TRBJ2-5; 13 nucleotides match TRBD2. J lost 0 bases, V lost 3 bases, and 4 bases had no gene match. CDR3 length: 17 residues. Per the germline V gene, CDR1 is SGHVS and CDR2 is FQNEAQ. Here the CDR3 DNA reads TGTGCCAGCAGCTTCGGACTAGCGGGAGTACACCAAGAGACCCAGTACTTC. It is translated as CASSFGLAGVHQETQYF.

This clonotype showed up just once. This chain connects TRBV20-1 to TRBJ1-4; TRBD1 aligns across 11 bases. Per germline, CDR1 DFQATT and CDR2 SNEGSKA (reference sequence). The length of the CDR3 is 14 residues. The trim removed 1 base at V and 8 bases at J, leaving 3 bases unmatched. The CDR3 sequence: CSARAGQGAEKLFF. The DNA of the CDR3 is TGCAGTGCTAGAGCCGGACAGGGGGCGGAAAAACTGTTTTTT.

This chain joins TRBV5-6 and TRBJ1-5; tentative D call: TRBD1 (5 bases). Trimming removed 0 bases at V and 9 bases at J, with 16 bases between. The CDR3 sequence is 15 residues long. Germline values: CDR1 SGHDT, CDR2 YYEEEE. CDR3 amino acids: CASSLGQLAGPPQHF. Written as DNA, the CDR3 is TGTGCCAGCAGCTTGGGACAGCTTGCGGGTCCGCCCCAGCATTTT.